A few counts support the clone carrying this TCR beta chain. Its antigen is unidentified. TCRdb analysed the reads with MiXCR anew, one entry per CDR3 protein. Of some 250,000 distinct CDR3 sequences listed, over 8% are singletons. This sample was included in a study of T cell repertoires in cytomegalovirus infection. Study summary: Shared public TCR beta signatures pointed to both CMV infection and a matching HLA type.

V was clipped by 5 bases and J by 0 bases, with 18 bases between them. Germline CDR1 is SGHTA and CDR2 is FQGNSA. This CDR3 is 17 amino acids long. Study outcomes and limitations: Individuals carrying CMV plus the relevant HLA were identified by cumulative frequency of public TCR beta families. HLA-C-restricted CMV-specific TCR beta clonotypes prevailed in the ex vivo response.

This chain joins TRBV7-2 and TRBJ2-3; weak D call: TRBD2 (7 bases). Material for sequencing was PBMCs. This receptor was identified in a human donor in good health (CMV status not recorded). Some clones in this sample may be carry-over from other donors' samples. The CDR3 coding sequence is TGTGCCAGCAGCCTAAGGGGGGGCGGAGCTAGCACAGATACGCAGTATTTT. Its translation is CASSLRGGGASTDTQYF.